The next 27 T cell receptor beta chains were all read from a single sample in a study of control samples from healthy donors and cancer patients. Clones were sequenced by immunoSEQ multiplex PCR, and TCRdb holds only the in-frame ones, with some missing. This table has 120,000 or so clones, around nine tenths appearing once. The source material was blood. All receptors derive from a man in his forties in good health.

V is TRBV2 and J is TRBJ1-1, with D hard to call. Germline values: CDR1 SNHLY, CDR2 FYNNEI. The CDR3 consists of 13 residues. Trimming removed 4 bases from V and 4 bases from J, with 10 bases in between. The CDR3: CASSVEGRTEAFF. CDR3 bases: TGTGCCAGCAGTGTAGAAGGTCGCACTGAAGCTTTCTTT.

The chain employs TRBV10-3 and TRBJ1-1; D is possibly TRBD1 (6 bases). From germline, CDR1 is ENHRY and CDR2 SYGVKD. Trimming removed 5 bases from V and 2 bases from J, with 15 bases in between. This CDR3 has 15 residues. DNA of the CDR3: TGTGCCATCAGTCCCAGGGGAGGGGCCAACACTGAAGCTTTCTTT. Protein sequence: CAISPRGGANTEAFF.

The rearrangement links TRBV3-1 (or the pseudogene TRBV3-2) to TRBJ2-5; the match to TRBD2 covers 14 bases. Germline CDR1 is LGHDT and CDR2 is YNNKEL (reference sequence). CDR3 size: 16 residues. V lost 4 bases and J lost 2; bases outside the gene matches: 3. CDR3 residues: CASSRGTSGGQETQYF. The CDR3 coding sequence is TGTGCCAGCAGCCGAGGGACTAGCGGGGGACAAGAGACCCAGTACTTC.

J is TRBJ1-1 and V is TRBV7-3; D not resolved. V shed 11 bases and J shed 0 bases, with 13 bases lying between them. CDR1 is SGHTA and CDR2 is FQGTGA in the germline V gene. The CDR3 is made up of 13 amino acids. CDR3 sequence (DNA): TGTGCCTCCTCTGGATATATGAACACTGAAGCTTTCTTT. This encodes CASSGYMNTEAFF.

This chain joins TRBV11-2 and TRBJ1-3; D gene ambiguous. Deletions cut 2 bases from V and 4 bases from J, with 12 bases between. The CDR3 totals 15 residues. Germline CDR1 is SGHAT and CDR2 is FQNNGV. CDR3 residues: CASSLSGSGGNTIYF. The CDR3 DNA is TGTGCCAGCAGCTTATCTGGGAGCGGCGGAAACACCATATATTTT. Full variable domain (outside the CDR3, taken from reference TRBV11-2 and TRBJ1-3): EAGVAQSPRYKIIEKRQSVAFWCNPISGHATLYWYQQILGQGPKLLIQFQNNGVVDDSQLPKDRFSAERLKGVDSTLKIQPAKLEDSAVYLCASSLSGSGGNTIYFGEGSWLTVV.

The V gene is TRBV5-1, the J gene TRBJ2-1; D remains ambiguous. Germline V gene data show CDR1 as SGHRS and CDR2 as YFSETQ. V was pared by 6 bases and J by 7 bases, with 20 bases between. CDR3 length equals 15 residues. CDR3 region: CASTLVGSANNEQFF. CDR3 DNA: TGCGCCAGCACATTGGTTGGGTCCGCCAATAATGAGCAGTTCTTC. Full variable domain (missing parts from reference TRBV5-1 and TRBJ2-1): KAGVTQTPRYLIKTRGQQVTLSCSPISGHRSVSWYQQTPGQGLQFLFEYFSETQRNKGNFPGRFSGRQFSNSRSEMNVSTLELGDSALYLCASTLVGSANNEQFFGPGTRLTVL.

This clone has just one count. Other DNA sequences from this sample encode an identical CDR3 as well. DNA of the CDR3: TGTGCCAGCAGCGTAGGCGGTCCTAGCGGGGGGGCGATCACCTACGAGCAGTACTTC. This gives the protein CASSVGGPSGGAITYEQYF. The rearrangement joins TRBV7-3 to TRBJ2-7; 12 nucleotides line up with TRBD2. With V trimmed by 5 bases and J by 2 bases, 16 bases remained unmatched. The CDR3 loop spans 19 amino acids. The germline V gene has CDR1 SGHTA and CDR2 FQGTGA.

CDR3 residues: CASSASSGGPTYEQYF. The CDR3 DNA follows: TGTGCCAGCAGCGCTTCTAGCGGGGGGCCAACCTACGAGCAGTACTTC. The V gene is TRBV9, the J gene TRBJ2-7, with 11 bases that match TRBD2. The CDR3 is 16 residues long. Germline lookup yields CDR1 SGDLS and CDR2 YYNGEE. Trimming cost V 3 bases and J 2 bases; bases outside gene matches: 7. The full variable domain, its missing parts supplied by reference TRBV9 and TRBJ2-7, is DSGVTQTPKHLITATGQRVTLRCSPRSGDLSVYWYQQSLDQGLQFLIQYYNGEERAKGNILERFSAQQFPDLHSELNLSSLELGDSALYFCASSASSGGPTYEQYFGPGTRLTVT.

The rearrangement joins TRBV30 to TRBJ2-3; the match to TRBD2 covers 8 bases. This CDR3 comprises 14 residues. J lost 1 base, V lost 1 base, and 1 base had no gene match. Germline CDR1 GTSNPN, CDR2 SVGIG (reference sequence). CDR3 amino acids: CAWSGGLGTDTQYF. Here the CDR3 DNA reads TGTGCCTGGAGTGGGGGACTAGGCACAGATACGCAGTATTTT. The entire variable domain, with the rest obtained from reference TRBV30 and TRBJ2-3, is as follows: SQTIHQWPATLVQPVGSPLSLECTVEGTSNPNLYWYRQAAGRGLQLLFYSVGIGQISSEVPQNLSASRPQDRQFILSSKKLLLSDSGFYLCAWSGGLGTDTQYFGPGTRLTVL.

This chain joins TRBV11-3 and TRBJ2-1, with a tentative D call TRBD2 (7 bases). The germline V gene encodes CDR1 SGHNT and CDR2 YENEEA. The V gene lost 1 base and the J gene lost 4 bases, with 14 bases spanning the gap. The length of the CDR3 is 16 residues. The CDR3: CASSLGGGGTYNEQFF. CDR3 nucleotide sequence: TGTGCCAGCAGCTTAGGAGGGGGGGGCACTTACAATGAGCAGTTCTTC.

The V call is TRBV10-3, the J call TRBJ2-3; D may correspond to TRBD1 or TRBD2 (5 bases each). Germline V gene data show CDR1 as ENHRY and CDR2 as SYGVKD. Trimming removed 7 bases from V and 4 bases from J, with 9 bases in between. The CDR3 runs 12 residues. DNA of the CDR3: TGTGCCATCAATGGGGGATCAGATACGCAGTATTTT. Translation gives CAINGGSDTQYF.

The chain uses TRBV18 and TRBJ1-1, with 7 bases lining up with TRBD1. The CDR3 length is 15 residues. Germline V gives CDR1 KGHSH, CDR2 LQKENI. V gave up 1 base and J gave up 3 bases; unmatched junction bases: 5. The CDR3: CASSPRQGLDTEAFF. Written as DNA, the CDR3 is TGTGCCAGCTCACCACGACAGGGACTGGACACTGAAGCTTTCTTT.

The chain uses TRBV27 and TRBJ1-2; no firm D call. CDR1 and CDR2 (germline): MNHEY, SMNVEV (reference sequence). Trimming cost V 2 bases and J 4 bases, with 8 bases left between them. The CDR3 spans 13 residues. CDR3 bases: TGTGCCAGCAGTTTACAGGCCTTCTATGGCTACACCTTC. As protein: CASSLQAFYGYTF.

This chain links TRBV2 with TRBJ1-2; a weak D match, TRBD1 (5 bases). Per germline, CDR1 SNHLY and CDR2 FYNNEI. The length of the CDR3 is 15 residues. Trimming took off 6 bases at V and 0 bases at J, with 14 bases between the two ends. Here the CDR3 reads CASRVQVLANYGYTF. The CDR3 DNA is TGTGCCAGCAGGGTACAGGTCCTAGCTAACTATGGCTACACCTTC.

V gene TRBV6-6 combines with J gene TRBJ2-3; possibly TRBD2 for D (7 bases). The germline V gene encodes CDR1 MNHNY and CDR2 SVGAGI (reference sequence). This CDR3 comprises 15 residues. V was shortened by 8 bases and J by 7 bases, with 22 bases between the two germline ends. Here the CDR3 reads CASWLIGGGLNTQYF. The CDR3 DNA follows: TGTGCCAGCTGGCTTATAGGGGGGGGCTTAAATACGCAGTATTTT.

The V and J genes are TRBV7-6 and TRBJ2-1; 12 nucleotides agree with TRBD2. V was clipped by 4 bases and J by 4 bases; unmatched bases: 2. CDR3 length: 15 amino acids. The germline V gene encodes CDR1 SGHVS and CDR2 FNYEAQ. The CDR3 bases are TGTGCCAGCAGCTCACTAGCGGGGGGATACAATGAGCAGTTCTTC. This encodes CASSSLAGGYNEQFF.

The rearrangement joins TRBV25-1 to TRBJ2-7; 8 bases are a match to TRBD1. There are 13 residues in the CDR3. Losses at the gene ends were 8 bases for V and 1 base for J; bases not matched to a gene: 4. Germline V gene data show CDR1 as MGHDK and CDR2 as SYGVNS. CDR3: CASSWDRSYEQYF. In nucleotides, the CDR3 is TGTGCCAGCTCTTGGGACAGGTCCTACGAGCAGTACTTC.

The chain couples TRBV5-6 to TRBJ2-3; TRBD2 agrees at 13 bases. In germline, CDR1 is SGHDT, CDR2 YYEEEE. The CDR3 extends over 17 amino acids. The trim removed 3 bases at V and 2 bases at J, leaving 6 bases unmatched. CDR3 nucleotide sequence: TGTGCCAGCAGCTGGGAGACTAGCGGGGGGTACACAGATACGCAGTATTTT. As protein: CASSWETSGGYTDTQYF. Variable domain in full (rest from reference TRBV5-6 and TRBJ2-3): DAGVTQSPTHLIKTRGQQVTLRCSPKSGHDTVSWYQQALGQGPQFIFQYYEEEERQRGNFPDRFSGHQFPNYSSELNVNALLLGDSALYLCASSWETSGGYTDTQYFGPGTRLTVL.

This clone was detected only once. The DNA for the CDR3 is TGTGCCTGGTCCATTACCACAGATACGCAGTATTTT. It specifies CAWSITTDTQYF. The chain uses TRBV30 and TRBJ2-3; D not resolved. The CDR3 sequence is 12 residues long. Per germline, CDR1 GTSNPN and CDR2 SVGIG (reference sequence). The V end lost 5 bases, the J end lost 2 bases, and 8 bases lay between the germline ends.

J is TRBJ1-1 and V is TRBV5-6; tentative D call: TRBD1 (5 bases). Germline V gene sequence: CDR1 SGHDT, CDR2 YYEEEE. V was clipped by 0 bases and J by 6 bases, with 15 bases between them. The CDR3 totals 15 residues. The CDR3 DNA reads TGTGCCAGCAGCTTGGTGATGGGACTTAACGCTGAAGCTTTCTTT. Translating it yields CASSLVMGLNAEAFF.

V usage is TRBV6-6 and J usage is TRBJ1-5; weak D call: TRBD1 (5 bases). The germline V gene has CDR1 MNHNY and CDR2 SVGAGI (reference sequence). V was clipped by 0 bases and J by 2 bases, with 8 bases between them. This CDR3 spans 15 amino acids. CDR3 coding DNA: TGTGCCAGCAGTTACTCGCAGGGCGGCAATCAGCCCCAGCATTTT. It encodes CASSYSQGGNQPQHF.

The V call is TRBV25-1, the J call TRBJ1-6; no reliable D call. Germline assignment: CDR1 MGHDK and CDR2 SYGVNS. The CDR3 sequence is 14 residues long. V was shortened by 5 bases and J by 4 bases, with 9 bases between the two germline ends. The CDR3 here is CASSSTVYNSPLHF. As DNA, the CDR3 is TGTGCCAGCAGTTCGACGGTTTATAATTCACCCCTCCACTTT.

The chain has TRBV3-1 (or the pseudogene TRBV3-2) and TRBJ1-4; D uncertain. The germline V gene encodes CDR1 LGHDT and CDR2 YNNKEL (reference sequence). Trimming took off 4 bases at V and 11 bases at J, with 20 bases between the two ends. The CDR3 has 15 residues. This CDR3 is CASSLSVTGPRKLFF. In nucleotides, the CDR3 is TGTGCCAGCAGCCTAAGCGTGACGGGCCCAAGGAAACTGTTTTTT.

This clone has just one count. This CDR3 reads CASSFWTGQGEQYF. The CDR3 DNA reads TGTGCCAGCAGCTTTTGGACAGGGCAAGGCGAGCAGTACTTC. The rearrangement joins TRBV5-4 to TRBJ2-7; 8 positions agree with TRBD1. Germline V CDR1 and CDR2: SGHNT, YYREEE (reference sequence). The CDR3 has 14 amino acids. J gave up 6 bases and V 2 bases, and 7 bases lay outside the gene matches.

The chain links TRBV7-9 to TRBJ1-1; 8 nucleotides agree with TRBD1. The trim removed 8 bases at V and 1 base at J, leaving 3 bases unmatched. The CDR3 contains 13 residues. Germline V CDR1 and CDR2: SEHNR, FQNEAQ (reference sequence). The chain's CDR3 is CASSTGANTEAFF. In nucleotides, the CDR3 is TGTGCCAGCTCGACAGGGGCGAACACTGAAGCTTTCTTT.

The rearrangement joins TRBV6-6 to TRBJ2-7; perhaps D is TRBD1 or TRBD2 (5 bases each). The V and J ends lost 6 bases and 8 bases respectively, with 17 bases between them. Germline assignment: CDR1 MNHNY and CDR2 SVGAGI (reference sequence). This CDR3 is built from 13 residues. CDR3 sequence: CASRSLGTDKQYF. The CDR3 DNA sequence: TGTGCCAGCAGGTCTTTAGGGACCGACAAGCAGTACTTC.

The J gene is TRBJ2-1, the V gene TRBV6-4, with 9 bases aligning to TRBD2. V was clipped by 0 bases and J by 6 bases; unmatched bases: 6. Germline CDR1 and CDR2: MRHNA and SNTAGT. The CDR3 covers 16 residues. CDR3 sequence (DNA): TGTGCCAGCAGTGACTCGGGCGGGGGGGCTGTCAATGAGCAGTTCTTC. Translated, it gives CASSDSGGGAVNEQFF.